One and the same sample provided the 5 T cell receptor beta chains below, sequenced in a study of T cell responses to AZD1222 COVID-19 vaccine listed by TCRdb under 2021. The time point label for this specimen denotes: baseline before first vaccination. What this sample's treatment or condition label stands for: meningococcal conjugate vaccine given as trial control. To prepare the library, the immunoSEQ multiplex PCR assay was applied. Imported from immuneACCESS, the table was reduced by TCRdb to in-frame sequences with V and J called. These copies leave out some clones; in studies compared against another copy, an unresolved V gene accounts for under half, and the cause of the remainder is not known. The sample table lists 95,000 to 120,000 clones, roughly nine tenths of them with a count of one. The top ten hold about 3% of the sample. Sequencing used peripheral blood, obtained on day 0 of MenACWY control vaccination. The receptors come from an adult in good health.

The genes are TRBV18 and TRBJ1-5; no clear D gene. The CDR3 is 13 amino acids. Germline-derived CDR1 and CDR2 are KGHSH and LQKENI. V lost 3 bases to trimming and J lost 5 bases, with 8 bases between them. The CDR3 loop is CASSPPGDQPQHF. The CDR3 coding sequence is TGTGCCAGCTCACCCCCCGGGGATCAGCCCCAGCATTTT.

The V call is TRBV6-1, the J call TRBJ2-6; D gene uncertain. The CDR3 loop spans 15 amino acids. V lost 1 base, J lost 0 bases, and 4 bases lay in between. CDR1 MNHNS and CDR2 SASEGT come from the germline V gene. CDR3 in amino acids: CASSEVNSGANVLTF. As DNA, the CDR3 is TGTGCCAGCAGTGAAGTCAACTCTGGGGCCAACGTCCTGACTTTC.

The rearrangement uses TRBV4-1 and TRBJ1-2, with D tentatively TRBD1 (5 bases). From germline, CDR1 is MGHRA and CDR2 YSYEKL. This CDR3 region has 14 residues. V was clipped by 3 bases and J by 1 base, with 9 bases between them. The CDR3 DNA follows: TGCGCCAGCAGCCACTTGGGACTTAACTATGGCTACACCTTC. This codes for CASSHLGLNYGYTF.

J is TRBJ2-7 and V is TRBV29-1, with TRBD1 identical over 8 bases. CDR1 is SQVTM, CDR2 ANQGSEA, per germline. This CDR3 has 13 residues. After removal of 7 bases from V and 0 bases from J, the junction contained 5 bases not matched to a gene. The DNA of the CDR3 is TGCAGCGCTCGGACAGGGTCCTCCTACGAGCAGTACTTC. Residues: CSARTGSSYEQYF.

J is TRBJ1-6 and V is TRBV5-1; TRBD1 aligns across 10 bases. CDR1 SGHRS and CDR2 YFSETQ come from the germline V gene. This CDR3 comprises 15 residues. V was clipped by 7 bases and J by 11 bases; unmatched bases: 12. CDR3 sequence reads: CASGTGTGDEAPLHF. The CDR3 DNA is TGCGCCAGCGGAACCGGGACAGGGGATGAAGCACCCCTCCACTTT.